These T cell receptor beta chains were read from a single sample in a study of blood T cell repertoires in COVID-19. Sequencing was performed with immunoSEQ multiplex PCR; in TCRdb, only in-frame clones are kept and a portion is missing. The sample yields hundreds of thousands of clones, around 90% seen once. The source material was PBMCs or T cells enriched from blood (not recorded which). All receptors derive from a woman between 40 and 50 years old who had recovered from COVID-19. Each CDR3 is given with its conserved first and last residue. D genes are given only for firm matches. Rows may omit the clone size; those that give it use once, few, many or a size class.

>TRBD2|TRBJ2-1|TRBV6-5|-
TGTGCCAGCAGTTACTCGGTGCTAGCGGGAGTTCGTGAGCAGTTCTTC
CASSYSVLAGVREQFF
>TRBD2|TRBJ2-5|TRBV24-1|-
TGTGCCACAGGAGGACTAGCGGGAGGTGGGGCACAAGAGACCCAGTACTTC
CATGGLAGGGAQETQYF
>TRBD2|TRBJ2-3|TRBV10-3|once
TGTGCCATCAGTGAAGGGCAGCTAGCGGGGATCACAGATACGCAGTATTTT
CAISEGQLAGITDTQYF
>-|TRBJ2-2|TRBV7-9|-
TGTGCCAGCAGCGTTCGGGACTTACAAACCGGGGAGCTGTTTTTT
CASSVRDLQTGELFF
>-|TRBJ2-7|TRBV7-2|-
TGTGCCAGCAGCGGCCCCGGGACAACAAGCTCCTACGAGCAGTACTTC
CASSGPGTTSSYEQYF
>TRBD1|TRBJ1-6|TRBV3-1/TRBV3-2|-
TGTGCCAGCAGCGCCCCGGGACAGATACAACCCCTCCACTTT
CASSAPGQIQPLHF
>TRBD2|TRBJ2-4|TRBV7-8|many
TGTGCCAGCACTAGCGGGAGGGCCGACATTCAGTACTTC
CASTSGRADIQYF
>-|TRBJ1-2|TRBV5-4|-
TGTGCCAGCAGCTTGGTTGGAGGGGAATATGGCTACACCTTC
CASSLVGGEYGYTF
>-|TRBJ2-5|TRBV7-2|-
TGTGCCAGCAGCTTAGTGGTTCGGGTTCTGGAGACCCAGTACTTC
CASSLVVRVLETQYF
>TRBD1|TRBJ1-2|TRBV7-9|-
TGTGCCAGCAAGACAGGGAATGGCTACACCTTC
CASKTGNGYTF
>-|TRBJ2-3|TRBV28|few
TGTGCCAGCAGTACCCACGGGAGCGCAGATACGCAGTATTTT
CASSTHGSADTQYF
>TRBD1|TRBJ2-7|TRBV3-1/TRBV3-2|once
TGTGCCAGCAGCCTGGGTCCGGGACAGGCAAGGACCTACGAGCAGTACTTC
CASSLGPGQARTYEQYF
>TRBD1|TRBJ1-2|TRBV19|-
TGTGCCAGTAGACGGGGACAGCGAAATGGCTACACCTTC
CASRRGQRNGYTF
>TRBD2|TRBJ2-1|TRBV28|-
TGTGCCAGCAGTCCGTCGACTAGCGGAGACCTCAATGAGCAGTTCTTC
CASSPSTSGDLNEQFF
>TRBD1|TRBJ2-7|TRBV19|-
TGTGCCAGTAGTCTAGGGACAGCCAACTCCTACGAGCAGTACTTC
CASSLGTANSYEQYF
>TRBD1|TRBJ1-3|TRBV2|-
TGTGCCAGCAGAGCCACAGGGGGACCAGAAAACACCATATATTTT
CASRATGGPENTIYF
>-|TRBJ1-3|TRBV5-1|-
TGCGCCAGCAGCTCGCCGCCTCAGGACTACACCATATATTTT
CASSSPPQDYTIYF
>TRBD2|TRBJ2-3|TRBV28|few
TGTGCCAGCAGTTTAGCCGGGGCGGGAGGACGGGATACGCAGTATTTT
CASSLAGAGGRDTQYF
>TRBD2|TRBJ2-7|TRBV7-2|-
TGTGCCAGCAGCTTACGCCTTAGCGGGAGTTATCGTCACGAGCAGTACTTC
CASSLRLSGSYRHEQYF
>-|TRBJ2-5|TRBV24-1|-
TGTGCCACCAGTGACACGGCCGGGGAGACAGAGACCCAGTACTTC
CATSDTAGETETQYF
>-|TRBJ2-1|TRBV5-1|-
TGCGCCAGCAGCCAAACCCAGGGTGAGCAGTTCTTC
CASSQTQGEQFF
>TRBD2|TRBJ2-3|TRBV7-2|-
TGTGCCAGCAGCTTAGCGCATCGGGGGGCAGATACGCAGTATTTT
CASSLAHRGADTQYF
>TRBD1|TRBJ1-1|TRBV28|-
TGTGCCAGCCTAAGTCCGGGACAGGGTTTTGAAGCTTTCTTT
CASLSPGQGFEAFF
>TRBD2|TRBJ2-6|TRBV7-9|-
TGTGCCAGCAGCCATCCGGGAGGGGGCTCTGGGGCCAACGTCCTGACTTTC
CASSHPGGGSGANVLTF
>-|TRBJ1-2|TRBV7-9|-
TGTGCCAGCACCCTAGGGAACAGGGCCGGCTTTGGCTATGGCTACACCTTC
CASTLGNRAGFGYGYTF
>-|TRBJ1-6|TRBV7-4|-
TGTGCCAGCAGCTTAGGATGGCAGGGGACCACGAGCTCCTATAATTCACCCCTCCACTTT
CASSLGWQGTTSSYNSPLHF
>-|TRBJ2-7|TRBV6-5|-
TGTGCCAGCAGTTACTTTAGGACTGGGGTCGGAGAGCAGTACTTC
CASSYFRTGVGEQYF
>-|TRBJ1-6|TRBV6-5|-
TGTGCCAGCAGTATGGCACCCTATTCACCCCTCCACTTT
CASSMAPYSPLHF
>-|TRBJ2-2|TRBV13|-
TGTGCCAGCAGCTTAGTGAGGTCAGCCGGGGAGCTGTTTTTT
CASSLVRSAGELFF
>TRBD2|TRBJ2-1|TRBV28|-
TGTGCCAGCAGTTCGAGACTAGCGGTCTCCTACAATGAGCAGTTCTTC
CASSSRLAVSYNEQFF
>-|TRBJ1-2|TRBV5-4|-
TGTGCCAGCAGCTTGACTGGTTTTGGGCGCGGCTACACCTTC
CASSLTGFGRGYTF
>-|TRBJ2-7|TRBV19|once
TGTGCCAGTAGTCCGGGGGGACACTACGAGCAGTACTTC
CASSPGGHYEQYF
>-|TRBJ2-5|TRBV2|-
TGTGCCAGCAGTGAAGGGGGGCTGGAGACCCAGTACTTC
CASSEGGLETQYF
>-|TRBJ1-4|TRBV9|-
TGTGCCAGCAGCGTAGAGGGGCGGGGTGAAAAACTGTTTTTT
CASSVEGRGEKLFF
>TRBD1|TRBJ1-6|TRBV7-9|once
TGTGCCAGCAGCTTCGCGGGACAGGGAAATTCACCCCTCCACTTT
CASSFAGQGNSPLHF
>TRBD2|TRBJ2-2|TRBV7-6|-
TGTGCCAGCAGCTTTCGGGCTAGCGGGAGCCAAACCGGGACCGGGGAGCTGTTTTTT
CASSFRASGSQTGTGELFF
>-|TRBJ1-5|TRBV5-1|-
TGCGCCAGCAGCCAGACAGGAGGAGGCAATCAGCCCCAGCATTTT
CASSQTGGGNQPQHF
>-|TRBJ1-2|TRBV6-2/TRBV6-3|-
TGTGCCAGCAGTCGAGGACAGAGGGGGTATGGCTACACCTTC
CASSRGQRGYGYTF
>-|TRBJ1-6|TRBV7-8|-
TGTGCCAGCAGTCGACTGACAGACCGCAATTCACCCCTCCACTTT
CASSRLTDRNSPLHF
>TRBD1|TRBJ2-3|TRBV7-3|-
TGTGCCAGCAGCTCACGGACAGGGGAACGGACAGATACGCAGTATTTT
CASSSRTGERTDTQYF
>TRBD1|TRBJ1-4|TRBV7-2|-
TGTGCCAGCAGCCCCGACAGGGGAGAAAATGAAAAACTGTTTTTT
CASSPDRGENEKLFF
>TRBD2|TRBJ2-7|TRBV6-2/TRBV6-3|-
TGTGCCAGCAGTTCCCGCGGGAGGGACCACCCTTTTCTTTACGAGCAGTACTTC
CASSSRGRDHPFLYEQYF
>TRBD1|TRBJ2-7|TRBV5-1|-
TGCGCCAGCAGCTTGGAGGGACAGGGTTCTCGCGAGCAGTACTTC
CASSLEGQGSREQYF
>-|TRBJ1-1|TRBV27|-
TGTGCCAGCAGTTTCTACAGGTTTGCGAACACTGAAGCTTTCTTT
CASSFYRFANTEAFF
>-|TRBJ2-3|TRBV11-3|-
TGTGCCAGCAGCTTAGGAGTCACAGATACGCAGTATTTT
CASSLGVTDTQYF
>TRBD1|TRBJ1-5|TRBV28|-
TGTGCCAGCAGCTCTTCGGGCGGGACAGGGGCTAATCAGCCCCAGCATTTT
CASSSSGGTGANQPQHF